This is a list of T cell receptor beta chains from one sample in a study of T cell repertoires in cytomegalovirus infection. No antigen has been identified for these receptors. TCRdb fed the reads into MiXCR, producing one record per CDR3 protein. The table lists about 400,000 distinct CDR3 sequences, approximately 30% of them singletons, with about 13% in the top ten. The sequencing here drew on cultured PBMCs, taken from culture after CMV antigen stimulation. Receptors originate from a human donor in good health (CMV status not recorded). Some clones in this sample may be carry-over from other donors' samples. Both conserved end residues are part of each CDR3. The D gene is left open where the match is weak. Only some rows state a clone size, as once, few, many or a class for expanded clones.

CDR3: CASSLVGRLTEAFF
DNA: TGTGCCAGCAGCTTAGTGGGGCGGCTCACTGAAGCTTTCTTT
V: TRBV7-2
D: .
J: TRBJ1-1
size: .

CDR3: CASSLAGRDVGYTF
DNA: TGTGCCAGCAGCTTAGCAGGCAGGGACGTTGGCTACACCTTC
V: TRBV7-9
D: .
J: TRBJ1-2
size: .

CDR3: CASSLGQPASYEQYF
DNA: TGTGCCAGCAGTTTAGGGCAGCCAGCCTCCTACGAGCAGTACTTC
V: TRBV28
D: .
J: TRBJ2-7
size: few

CDR3: CASQDGGSSDNYGYTF
DNA: TGTGCCAGCCAAGATGGGGGTTCCTCCGATAACTATGGCTACACCTTC
V: TRBV19
D: .
J: TRBJ1-2
size: few

CDR3: CASSQDSGQGARAFF
DNA: TGCGCCAGCAGCCAAGATTCCGGACAGGGGGCACGAGCTTTCTTT
V: TRBV4-3
D: TRBD1
J: TRBJ1-1
size: few

CDR3: CASSETSGVRSDTQYF
DNA: TGTGCCAGCAGTGAGACTAGCGGCGTAAGATCAGATACGCAGTATTTT
V: TRBV6-1
D: TRBD2
J: TRBJ2-3
size: .

CDR3: CASSRAGAENEQFF
DNA: TGTGCCAGCAGCCGAGCTGGGGCCGAAAATGAGCAGTTCTTC
V: TRBV2
D: .
J: TRBJ2-1
size: few

CDR3: CASSSVRKTQYF
DNA: TGTGCCAGCAGCTCAGTGCGGAAGACCCAGTACTTC
V: TRBV28
D: .
J: TRBJ2-5
size: .

CDR3: CASSSTSFGQGAFTEAFF
DNA: TGTGCCAGCAGTTCAACATCTTTCGGACAGGGGGCTTTCACTGAAGCTTTCTTT
V: TRBV27
D: TRBD1
J: TRBJ1-1
size: .

CDR3: CASNLAAANSYEQYF
DNA: TGTGCCAGCAATCTAGCGGCGGCGAACTCCTACGAGCAGTACTTC
V: TRBV28
D: TRBD2
J: TRBJ2-7
size: .

CDR3: CASMGTSISNEQFF
DNA: TGTGCCAGCATGGGGACTAGCATTTCCAATGAGCAGTTCTTC
V: TRBV12-3/TRBV12-4
D: TRBD2
J: TRBJ2-1
size: .

CDR3: CASSNPGQNTEAFF
DNA: TGTGCCAGCAGCAACCCGGGACAGAACACTGAAGCTTTCTTT
V: TRBV7-9
D: .
J: TRBJ1-1
size: .

CDR3: CATSRDPDTEAFF
DNA: TGTGCCACCAGCAGAGATCCTGACACTGAAGCTTTCTTT
V: TRBV15
D: .
J: TRBJ1-1
size: .

CDR3: CASYPTGLLNTEAFF
DNA: TGTGCCAGCTACCCTACAGGGCTTTTGAACACTGAAGCTTTCTTT
V: TRBV6-8
D: .
J: TRBJ1-1
size: few

CDR3: CASSQGRRAGELFF
DNA: TGCGCCAGCAGCCAAGGACGGCGGGCCGGGGAGCTGTTTTTT
V: TRBV4-3
D: .
J: TRBJ2-2
size: .

CDR3: CASSQDGVSGTADTQYF
DNA: TGCGCCAGCAGCCAAGATGGCGTTAGCGGAACTGCAGATACGCAGTATTTT
V: TRBV4-1
D: .
J: TRBJ2-3
size: few

CDR3: CASSLQDTQYF
DNA: TGTGCCAGCAGCTTACAAGATACGCAGTATTTT
V: TRBV7-2
D: .
J: TRBJ2-3
size: many

CDR3: CASSPPGTRRPDTQYF
DNA: TGTGCCAGCAGCCCGCCCGGGACTAGGAGGCCAGATACGCAGTATTTT
V: TRBV7-2
D: TRBD2
J: TRBJ2-3
size: many

CDR3: CASSFAAQPQHF
DNA: TGTGCCAGCAGCTTTGCTGCTCAGCCCCAGCATTTT
V: TRBV7-9
D: .
J: TRBJ1-5
size: few

CDR3: CASRDLLGPSWNEQFF
DNA: TGTGCCAGCCGGGACCTCCTAGGCCCAAGCTGGAATGAGCAGTTCTTC
V: TRBV7-2
D: .
J: TRBJ2-1
size: medium-sized

CDR3: CAISEGDGADTQYF
DNA: TGTGCCATCAGTGAGGGGGACGGAGCAGATACGCAGTATTTT
V: TRBV10-3
D: .
J: TRBJ2-3
size: .

CDR3: CAWSVRGPSTDTQYF
DNA: TGTGCCTGGAGTGTAAGGGGGCCCAGCACAGATACGCAGTATTTT
V: TRBV30
D: TRBD1
J: TRBJ2-3
size: .

CDR3: CASSQIRGPWGYTF
DNA: TGTGCCAGCAGCCAAATCAGGGGGCCGTGGGGCTACACCTTC
V: TRBV7-2
D: TRBD1
J: TRBJ1-2
size: .

CDR3: CSAPSSGRKGGEQFF
DNA: TGCAGTGCTCCCAGTAGCGGGAGGAAGGGGGGGGAGCAGTTCTTC
V: TRBV20-1
D: TRBD2
J: TRBJ2-1
size: .

CDR3: CASSVRIQETQYF
DNA: TGTGCCAGCAGCGTGCGGATCCAAGAGACCCAGTACTTC
V: TRBV9
D: .
J: TRBJ2-5
size: once

CDR3: CATSRGATAATQETQYF
DNA: TGTGCCACCAGCAGAGGGGCTACAGCCGCAACACAAGAGACCCAGTACTTC
V: TRBV15
D: .
J: TRBJ2-5
size: .

CDR3: CASSLLSGRQSNKQFF
DNA: TGTGCCAGCAGCTTACTCAGCGGGAGACAATCAAATAAGCAGTTCTTC
V: TRBV7-6
D: TRBD2
J: TRBJ2-1
size: .

CDR3: CASSDAASGRYYEQYF
DNA: TGTGCCAGCAGTGACGCTGCTAGCGGGAGATACTACGAGCAGTACTTC
V: TRBV6-6
D: TRBD2
J: TRBJ2-7
size: .

CDR3: CASSSRLSGPQYF
DNA: TGTGCCAGCAGTAGCCGACTGTCGGGGCCCCAGTACTTC
V: TRBV27
D: .
J: TRBJ2-5
size: .

CDR3: CASSFAKGGSTDTQYF
DNA: TGTGCCAGCAGCTTCGCAAAGGGCGGGAGCACAGATACGCAGTATTTT
V: TRBV7-2
D: .
J: TRBJ2-3
size: few

CDR3: CARSRGTSGTHEQFF
DNA: TGTGCCAGAAGCCGCGGGACTAGCGGGACTCATGAGCAGTTCTTC
V: TRBV5-3
D: TRBD2
J: TRBJ2-1
size: once

CDR3: CASSRTGTSTDTQYF
DNA: TGTGCCAGCAGCCGGACAGGGACCAGCACAGATACGCAGTATTTT
V: TRBV5-4
D: TRBD1
J: TRBJ2-3
size: .

CDR3: CASSVPGQGSYEQYF
DNA: TGTGCCAGCAGCGTGCCGGGACAGGGATCCTACGAGCAGTACTTC
V: TRBV28
D: TRBD1
J: TRBJ2-7
size: few

CDR3: CSARGALASAGETQYF
DNA: TGCAGTGCTAGAGGGGCGCTAGCGTCCGCAGGGGAGACCCAGTACTTC
V: TRBV20-1
D: .
J: TRBJ2-5
size: once

CDR3: CASSSQGDQPQHF
DNA: TGTGCCAGCAGCTCACAGGGAGACCAGCCCCAGCATTTT
V: TRBV7-9
D: .
J: TRBJ1-5
size: many

CDR3: CASSLEWANEKLFF
DNA: TGTGCCAGCAGCTTAGAGTGGGCTAATGAAAAACTGTTTTTT
V: TRBV7-2
D: .
J: TRBJ1-4
size: .

CDR3: CAIKNRGAGDQDTQYF
DNA: TGTGCCATCAAAAATAGGGGCGCGGGGGATCAAGATACGCAGTATTTT
V: TRBV10-3
D: TRBD2
J: TRBJ2-3
size: .

CDR3: CASSQLGLAKNIQYF
DNA: TGCGCCAGCAGCCAACTGGGCTTAGCCAAAAACATTCAGTACTTC
V: TRBV4-1
D: .
J: TRBJ2-4
size: .

CDR3: CASSLWAGGPDNEQFF
DNA: TGTGCCAGCAGTTTATGGGCGGGAGGGCCCGACAATGAGCAGTTCTTC
V: TRBV28
D: TRBD2
J: TRBJ2-1
size: .

CDR3: CASSLALSAEQETQYF
DNA: TGTGCCAGCAGCTTAGCGCTTAGCGCGGAACAAGAGACCCAGTACTTC
V: TRBV7-6
D: .
J: TRBJ2-5
size: .

CDR3: CSAQRSNEQFF
DNA: TGCAGCGCCCAACGCAGCAATGAGCAGTTCTTC
V: TRBV29-1
D: .
J: TRBJ2-1
size: .

CDR3: CASSYSRLAQNEETQYF
DNA: TGTGCCAGCAGTTACTCGAGGCTAGCGCAAAACGAGGAGACCCAGTACTTC
V: TRBV6-6
D: .
J: TRBJ2-5
size: many

CDR3: CSARDGSGNSPLHF
DNA: TGCAGTGCTAGAGATGGGTCGGGGAATTCACCCCTCCACTTT
V: TRBV20-1
D: .
J: TRBJ1-6
size: few

CDR3: CASSATSNTQYF
DNA: TGTGCCAGCAGCGCGACTTCCAATACGCAGTATTTT
V: TRBV7-2
D: .
J: TRBJ2-3
size: many

CDR3: CASSTVGTNEKLFF
DNA: TGTGCCAGCAGCACCGTGGGTACTAATGAAAAACTGTTTTTT
V: TRBV6-6
D: .
J: TRBJ1-4
size: few